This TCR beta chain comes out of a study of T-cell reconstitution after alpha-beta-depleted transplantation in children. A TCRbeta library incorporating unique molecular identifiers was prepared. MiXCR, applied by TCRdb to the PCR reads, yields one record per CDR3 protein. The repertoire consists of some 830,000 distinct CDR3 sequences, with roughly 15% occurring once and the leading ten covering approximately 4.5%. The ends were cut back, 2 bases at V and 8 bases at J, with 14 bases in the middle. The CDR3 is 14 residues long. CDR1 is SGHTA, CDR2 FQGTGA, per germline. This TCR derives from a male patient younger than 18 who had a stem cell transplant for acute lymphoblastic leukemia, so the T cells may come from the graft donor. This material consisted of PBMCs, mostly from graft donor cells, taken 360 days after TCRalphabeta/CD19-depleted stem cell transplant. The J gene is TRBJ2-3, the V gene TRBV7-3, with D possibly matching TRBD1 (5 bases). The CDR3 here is CASSLGAGKVTQYF. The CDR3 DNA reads TGTGCCAGCAGCTTAGGTGCAGGGAAGGTTACGCAGTATTTT. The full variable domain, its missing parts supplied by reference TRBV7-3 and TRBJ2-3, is GAGVSQTPSNKVTEKGKYVELRCDPISGHTALYWYRQSLGQGPEFLIYFQGTGAADDSGLPNDRFFAVRPEGSVSTLKIQRTERGDSAVYLCASSLGAGKVTQYFGPGTRLTVL.